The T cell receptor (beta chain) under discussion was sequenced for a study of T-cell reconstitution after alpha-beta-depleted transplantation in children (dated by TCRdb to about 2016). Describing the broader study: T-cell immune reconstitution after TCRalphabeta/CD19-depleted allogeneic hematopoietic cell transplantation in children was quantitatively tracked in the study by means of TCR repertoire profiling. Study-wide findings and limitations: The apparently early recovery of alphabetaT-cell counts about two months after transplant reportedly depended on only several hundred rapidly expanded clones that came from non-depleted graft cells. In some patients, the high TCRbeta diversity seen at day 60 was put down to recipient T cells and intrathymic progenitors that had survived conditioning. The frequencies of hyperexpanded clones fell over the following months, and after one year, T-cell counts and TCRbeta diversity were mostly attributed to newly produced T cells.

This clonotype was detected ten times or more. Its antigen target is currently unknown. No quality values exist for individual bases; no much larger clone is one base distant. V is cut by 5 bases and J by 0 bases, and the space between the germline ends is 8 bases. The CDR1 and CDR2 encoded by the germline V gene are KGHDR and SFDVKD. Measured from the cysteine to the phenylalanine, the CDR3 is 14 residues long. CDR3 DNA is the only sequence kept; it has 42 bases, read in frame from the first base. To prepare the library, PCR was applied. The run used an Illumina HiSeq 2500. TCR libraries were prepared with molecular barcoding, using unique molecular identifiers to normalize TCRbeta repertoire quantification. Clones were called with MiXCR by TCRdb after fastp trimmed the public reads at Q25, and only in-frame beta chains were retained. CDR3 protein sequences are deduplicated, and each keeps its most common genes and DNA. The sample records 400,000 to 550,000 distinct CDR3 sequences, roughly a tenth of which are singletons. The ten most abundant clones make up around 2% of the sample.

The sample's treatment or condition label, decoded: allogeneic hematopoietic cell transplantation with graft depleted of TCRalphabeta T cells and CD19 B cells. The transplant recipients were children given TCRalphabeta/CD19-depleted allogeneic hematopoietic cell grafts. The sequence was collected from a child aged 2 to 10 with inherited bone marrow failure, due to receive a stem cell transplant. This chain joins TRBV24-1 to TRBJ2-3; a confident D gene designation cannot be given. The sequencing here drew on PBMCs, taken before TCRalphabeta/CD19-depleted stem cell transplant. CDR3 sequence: CATSGRPSTDTQYF. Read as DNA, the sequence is TGTGCCACCAGTGGACGACCTAGCACAGATACGCAGTATTTT.